These 21 T cell receptor beta chains originate from one sample sequenced in a study of T-cell reconstitution after alpha-beta-depleted transplantation in children. Unique molecular identifiers featured in how the TCRbeta library was prepared. TCRdb ran MiXCR on the PCR reads and lists one entry per CDR3 protein. The repertoire has 490,000 or so distinct CDR3 sequences, over 9.5% of them found once; the top ten carry approximately 2%. This sample comprised PBMCs, obtained before TCRalphabeta/CD19-depleted stem cell transplant. Receptors originate from a child aged 2 to 10 with inherited bone marrow failure, due to receive a stem cell transplant.

The sample holds many counts of this clonotype. The genes are TRBV10-3 and TRBJ2-5, with TRBD1 as a possible D gene (5 bases). The germline gives CDR1 ENHRY, CDR2 SYGVKD. The CDR3 totals 14 residues. Trimming left V 9 bases short and J 3 bases short, with 17 bases between. The CDR3: CAIPTGLQKETQYF. DNA for the CDR3: TGTGCCATTCCAACAGGTCTCCAGAAAGAGACCCAGTACTTC.

This clonotype showed up many times. V and J are TRBV4-3 and TRBJ2-5, with D possibly matching TRBD2 (6 bases). Germline assignment: CDR1 LGHNA and CDR2 YSLEER. CDR3 size: 15 residues. V was trimmed by 2 bases and J by 2 bases, leaving 12 bases between them. The CDR3 is CASSQHGSGQETQYF. The CDR3 DNA sequence: TGCGCCAGCAGCCAACACGGTAGCGGACAAGAGACCCAGTACTTC.

The chain couples TRBV19 to TRBJ2-1; TRBD1 is a possible D gene (5 bases). Trimming left V 3 bases short and J 8 bases short, with 14 bases between. Germline values: CDR1 LNHDA, CDR2 SQIVND (reference sequence). CDR3 length equals 14 residues. CDR3 nucleotide sequence: TGTGCCAGTAGTATCGCCCCAGGGATCGATGAGCAGTTCTTC. Translated, it gives CASSIAPGIDEQFF.

This clonotype was seen many times. The chain has TRBV19 and TRBJ2-1; D not certain. The CDR3 loop spans 11 amino acids. The V end lost 3 bases, the J end lost 6 bases, and 3 bases lay between the germline ends. The V gene's germline CDR1 is LNHDA and CDR2 SQIVND (reference sequence). The CDR3 DNA sequence: TGTGCCAGTAGTATCCCCAATGAGCAGTTCTTC. As protein: CASSIPNEQFF.

This clonotype has a count of ten or more. This chain joins TRBV4-2 and TRBJ2-7, with D unresolved. The CDR3 contains 13 residues. V was clipped by 1 base and J by 5 bases, with 9 bases between them. Per the germline V gene, CDR1 is LGHNA and CDR2 is YNFKEQ. CDR3 nucleotides: TGTGCCAGCAGCCAAGCTGACGATAACGAGCAGTACTTC. It yields the protein CASSQADDNEQYF.

This clonotype was counted ten times or more. In DNA, the CDR3 is TGTGCCAGCAGTTACTCGCCGGGGGAAGCTTTCTTT. Protein product: CASSYSPGEAFF. The V call is TRBV6-5, the J call TRBJ1-1; D not certain. V was clipped by 0 bases and J by 8 bases, with 7 bases between them. This CDR3 is built from 12 residues. Germline V gene lookup returns CDR1 MNHEY and CDR2 SVGAGI.

This clonotype has ten or more counts. The chain carries TRBV4-2 and TRBJ2-3; 9 bases line up with TRBD2. The CDR3 covers 17 residues. The V segment lost 4 bases and the J segment 3 bases; nucleotides outside the gene matches: 11. The V gene's germline CDR1 is LGHNA and CDR2 YNFKEQ. CDR3 nucleotide sequence: TGTGCCAGCAGCCCCCAAGGGCGGGAGGGCCCTACAGATACGCAGTATTTT. Amino acid sequence: CASSPQGREGPTDTQYF.

In this sample, this clonotype turned up many times. The chain has TRBV20-1 and TRBJ2-3, with D possibly matching TRBD2 (5 bases). Between the trimmed V and J ends, which lost 3 bases and 3 bases, there was a span of 13 bases. The CDR3 spans 14 residues. Germline V CDR1 and CDR2: DFQATT, SNEGSKA (reference sequence). The CDR3 loop is CSARALAVTDTQYF. In nucleotides, the CDR3 is TGCAGTGCTAGGGCGCTAGCTGTTACAGATACGCAGTATTTT.

Ten or more counts support this clonotype. This CDR3 is CSGVTDQETQYF. The CDR3 DNA reads as TGCAGCGGTGTGACAGACCAAGAGACCCAGTACTTC. The rearrangement joins TRBV29-1 to TRBJ2-5, with a possible D match to TRBD1 (5 bases). The length of the CDR3 is 12 residues. Germline V lookup: CDR1 SQVTM, CDR2 ANQGSEA. The V end lost 7 bases, the J end lost 0 bases, and 9 bases lay between the germline ends.

CDR3 sequence (DNA): TGTGCCAGCAGCCTGGACAGTCCCTCTAGCACAGATACGCAGTATTTT. This gives the protein CASSLDSPSSTDTQYF. The gene calls are TRBV5-4 and TRBJ2-3, with D possibly matching TRBD1 (6 bases). The CDR3 is 16 amino acids. Trimming cost V 4 bases and J 0 bases, with 15 bases left between them. Germline lookup yields CDR1 SGHNT and CDR2 YYREEE (reference sequence).

The chain joins TRBV7-8 to TRBJ2-2, with 7 bases lining up with TRBD1. The CDR3 has 15 residues. V dropped 4 bases and J dropped 5; count of bases not matched to a gene: 7. Germline V gene sequence: CDR1 SGHVS, CDR2 FQNEAQ. The CDR3 loop is CASSSRDSFTGELFF. Here the CDR3 DNA reads TGTGCCAGCAGCTCCCGGGACAGTTTTACCGGGGAGCTGTTTTTT.

This sequence joins TRBV6-5 and TRBJ2-6; D possibly corresponds to TRBD2 (5 bases). The V end lost 8 bases, the J end lost 6 bases, and 20 bases lay between the germline ends. This CDR3 has 16 residues. The germline gives CDR1 MNHEY, CDR2 SVGAGI. CDR3 protein: CASGRTRGVEANVLTF. CDR3 DNA: TGTGCCAGCGGGCGTACACGGGGTGTAGAGGCCAACGTCCTGACTTTC.

In this sample, this clonotype turned up a few times. The chain has TRBV12-5 and TRBJ2-4; the match to TRBD2 covers 10 bases. Trimming removed 6 bases from V and 2 bases from J; junction bases left unmatched: 7. Germline V gives CDR1 LGHNT, CDR2 FRNRAP. CDR3 length equals 16 residues. The CDR3 sequence: CASGKREGSPKNIQYF. As DNA, the CDR3 is TGTGCTAGTGGAAAGCGGGAGGGCTCGCCCAAAAACATTCAGTACTTC.

This clonotype has more than one count but fewer than ten. The chain has TRBV30 and TRBJ2-4; D not resolved. Germline lookup yields CDR1 GTSNPN and CDR2 SVGIG (reference sequence). The germline V and J ends were trimmed by 2 bases and 1 base, with 9 bases remaining between them. This CDR3 region has 14 residues. CDR3 coding DNA: TGTGCCTGGAGTAGTCTCAAGGCCAAAAACATTCAGTACTTC. Translated, it gives CAWSSLKAKNIQYF.

This clonotype was seen a few times. A read error may produce the germline difference seen at one junction end. V usage is TRBV5-1 and J usage is TRBJ2-2, with TRBD2 identical over 10 bases. This CDR3 spans 14 amino acids. CDR1 and CDR2 from the germline V gene are SGHRS and YFSETQ. The CDR3 DNA sequence: TGCGCCACCAGCGGGAGGGCGAACACCGGGGAGCTGTTTTTT. It is translated as CATSGRANTGELFF. Looking up the rest from reference TRBV5-1 and TRBJ2-2 gives the full variable domain: KAGVTQTPRYLIKTRGQQVTLSCSPISGHRSVSWYQQTPGQGLQFLFEYFSETQRNKGNFPGRFSGRQFSNSRSEMNVSTLELGDSALYLCATSGRANTGELFFGEGSRLTVL.

The CDR3 is CASTIGGLPNNEQFF. CDR3 DNA: TGTGCCAGTACCATAGGCGGGCTTCCTAACAATGAGCAGTTCTTC. The genes are TRBV19 and TRBJ2-1, with D possibly matching TRBD2 (5 bases). Germline CDR1 and CDR2: LNHDA and SQIVND (reference sequence). This CDR3 has 15 residues. V gave up 7 bases and J gave up 5 bases, with 18 bases separating them.

This clonotype has a count of ten or more. The chain employs TRBV28 and TRBJ1-2, with D possibly matching TRBD1 (6 bases). V was trimmed by 5 bases and J by 4 bases, leaving 14 bases between them. The V gene's germline CDR1 is MDHEN and CDR2 SYDVKM. This CDR3 is 14 amino acids long. CDR3 sequence: CASSPGTIRYGYTF. The CDR3 DNA reads as TGTGCCAGCAGTCCGGGGACAATTCGCTATGGCTACACCTTC.

This chain connects TRBV30 to TRBJ2-5, with a weak D call TRBD1 (6 bases). Trimming took 4 bases from V and 1 from J, leaving 13 bases between them. Germline lookup yields CDR1 GTSNPN and CDR2 SVGIG (reference sequence). The CDR3 has 14 amino acids. The CDR3 reads CAWTSGTLQETQYF. The CDR3 DNA reads as TGTGCCTGGACCTCCGGGACACTCCAAGAGACCCAGTACTTC.

This clonotype was counted at least ten times. The chain has TRBV30 and TRBJ2-1; TRBD1 aligns across 7 bases. The germline V gene encodes CDR1 GTSNPN and CDR2 SVGIG (reference sequence). The CDR3 consists of 12 residues. The V gene end was trimmed by 5 bases and the J gene end by 4 bases; junction bases not matched to a gene: 2. The CDR3 here is CAWQTGYNEQFF. Here the CDR3 DNA reads TGTGCCTGGCAGACAGGGTACAATGAGCAGTTCTTC.

Ten or more counts support this clonotype. This chain connects TRBV27 to TRBJ1-1; D may be TRBD1 (6 bases). The V end was cut by 6 bases, the J end by 1 base, with 18 bases between. Germline CDR1 MNHEY, CDR2 SMNVEV (reference sequence). This CDR3 spans 16 amino acids. The DNA for the CDR3 is TGTGCCAGCAGCTTAGAGGGTTGGGGGCCGAACACTGAAGCTTTCTTT. Translation gives CASSLEGWGPNTEAFF.

The genes are TRBV3-1 and TRBJ2-2, with 14 positions matching TRBD2. Germline CDR1 and CDR2: LGHDT and YNNKEL (reference sequence). Losses at the gene ends were 8 bases for V and 7 bases for J; bases not matched to a gene: 18. The CDR3 totals 19 residues. CDR3 amino acids: CASCPRLAGGPGGFGELFF. The DNA for the CDR3 is TGTGCCAGCTGCCCTCGACTAGCGGGAGGGCCCGGGGGTTTCGGGGAGCTGTTTTTT.